These 13 T cell receptor beta chains share one sample of origin, sequenced in a study of blood T cell repertoires in COVID-19. Repertoires were generated with immunoSEQ multiplex PCR, while TCRdb's copy carries only in-frame clones and drops some. The sample lists 200,000 to 250,000 clones; 85% were seen once. The material sequenced was peripheral blood. The receptor source for this set is a woman between 65 and 79 years old with COVID-19, enrolled during active disease.

This sequence joins TRBV3-1 (or the pseudogene TRBV3-2) and TRBJ2-1, with TRBD2 matching 12 bases. CDR1 is LGHDT and CDR2 is YNNKEL in the germline V gene (reference sequence). With 1 base clipped from V and 6 bases from J, the junction kept 4 bases outside the gene matches. The CDR3 extends over 16 amino acids. Written as DNA, the CDR3 is TGTGCCAGCAGCCAAGCCAGACTAGCGGGAGCCAATGAGCAGTTCTTC. It yields the protein CASSQARLAGANEQFF.

V and J are TRBV5-1 and TRBJ1-5, with D uncertain. The CDR3 runs to 13 residues. From germline, CDR1 is SGHRS and CDR2 YFSETQ. Trimming left V 1 base short and J 4 bases short, with 6 bases between. The CDR3 bases are TGCGCCAGCAGCTTGACGGGTAATCAGCCCCAGCATTTT. Encoded protein: CASSLTGNQPQHF. The whole variable domain, filled in from reference TRBV5-1 and TRBJ1-5, reads KAGVTQTPRYLIKTRGQQVTLSCSPISGHRSVSWYQQTPGQGLQFLFEYFSETQRNKGNFPGRFSGRQFSNSRSEMNVSTLELGDSALYLCASSLTGNQPQHFGDGTRLSIL.

The genes are TRBV18 and TRBJ2-7; D is perhaps TRBD1 (5 bases). V was pared by 3 bases and J by 2 bases, with 11 bases between. The CDR3 has 14 amino acids. Per the germline V gene, CDR1 is KGHSH and CDR2 is LQKENI. CDR3 DNA: TGTGCCAGCTCACCCGAAACAGGAGCCTACGAGCAGTACTTC. Translation gives CASSPETGAYEQYF.

J is TRBJ1-5 and V is TRBV7-2; D remains ambiguous. V shed 5 bases and J shed 2 bases, with 13 bases lying between them. CDR3 length: 15 residues. CDR1 is SGHTA, CDR2 FQGNSA, per germline. CDR3 DNA sequence: TGTGCCAGCAGCCCTTACGAGGGAGGCAATCAGCCCCAGCATTTT. Protein sequence: CASSPYEGGNQPQHF.

The genes are TRBV9 and TRBJ1-1; no firm D call. The CDR3 sequence is 16 residues long. Trimming removed 0 bases from V and 5 bases from J, with 17 bases in between. Germline V gene lookup returns CDR1 SGDLS and CDR2 YYNGEE. The CDR3 reads CASSVGHAPTSTEAFF. The CDR3, as DNA: TGTGCCAGCAGCGTAGGACATGCGCCTACCTCAACTGAAGCTTTCTTT.

In nucleotides, the CDR3 is TGTGCCAGCAGCTTACGAGCGGGGGGGCTGAATGAGCAGTTCTTC. Amino acid sequence: CASSLRAGGLNEQFF. The chain joins TRBV7-8 to TRBJ2-1, with TRBD2 identical over 10 bases. There are 15 residues in the CDR3. Germline assignment: CDR1 SGHVS and CDR2 FQNEAQ. Unmatched junction bases numbered 5, after V lost 2 bases and J lost 7 bases.

The rearrangement joins TRBV19 to TRBJ2-2; 16 bases line up with TRBD2. The germline gives CDR1 LNHDA, CDR2 SQIVND (reference sequence). The trim removed 7 bases at V and 5 bases at J, leaving 10 bases unmatched. The CDR3 consists of 18 residues. The CDR3 coding sequence is TGTGCCAGTACCCCGGGACTAGCGGGGGGGATCCTTACCGGGGAGCTGTTTTTT. It is translated as CASTPGLAGGILTGELFF.

The chain is built from TRBV4-3 and TRBJ2-7; D not resolved. The CDR3 sequence is 15 residues long. Germline V gene sequence: CDR1 LGHNA, CDR2 YSLEER. V dropped 4 bases and J dropped 3 bases, with 16 bases sitting between them. The CDR3 protein is CASSLSDDTDYEQYF. In DNA, the CDR3 is TGCGCCAGCAGCCTTTCTGACGACACCGACTACGAGCAGTACTTC.

This chain joins TRBV19 and TRBJ2-5, with 7 bases lining up with TRBD2. The CDR3 runs 15 residues. Losses at the gene ends were 8 bases for V and 3 bases for J; bases not matched to a gene: 12. Germline V gives CDR1 LNHDA, CDR2 SQIVND (reference sequence). Here the CDR3 DNA reads TGTGCCAGTCGGTCCGGCCAGGGACTAAAAGAGACCCAGTACTTC. This translates into CASRSGQGLKETQYF.

This chain uses TRBV6-2 or TRBV6-3 with TRBJ2-1; 14 bases agree with TRBD2. The CDR3 is 17 residues long. J lost 0 bases, V lost 5 bases, and 3 bases had no gene match. Germline V CDR1 and CDR2: MNHEY, SVGEGT. The CDR3 loop is CASSPGTSGSSYNEQFF. For the CDR3, the DNA is TGTGCCAGCAGTCCCGGGACTAGCGGGAGCTCCTACAATGAGCAGTTCTTC.

The V gene is TRBV5-4, the J gene TRBJ2-3, with TRBD2 matching 7 bases. The CDR3 consists of 14 residues. The germline CDR1 and CDR2 sequences are SGHNT and YYREEE (reference sequence). V was pared by 8 bases and J by 3 bases, with 9 bases of the junction left unmatched. CDR3 sequence (DNA): TGTGCCAGTAACGAAGGGACTAAAACAGATACGCAGTATTTT. This translates into CASNEGTKTDTQYF.

The table lists this clone with a few counts. The V and J genes are TRBV19 and TRBJ1-2; 9 bases agree with TRBD1. The CDR3 sequence is 13 residues long. Germline CDR1 is LNHDA and CDR2 is SQIVND (reference sequence). Trimming took 8 bases from V and 7 from J; bases not matched to a gene: 8. The CDR3 bases are TGTGCCAGTGTGGGACAGGGAAGCGGTGGCTACACCTTC. As protein: CASVGQGSGGYTF. The whole variable domain, filled in from reference TRBV19 and TRBJ1-2, reads DGGITQSPKYLFRKEGQNVTLSCEQNLNHDAMYWYRQDPGQGLRLIYYSQIVNDFQKGDIAEGYSVSREKKESFPLTVTSAQKNPTAFYLCASVGQGSGGYTFGSGTRLTVV.

V is TRBV19 and J is TRBJ2-2; a possible D gene is TRBD2 (5 bases). Germline values: CDR1 LNHDA, CDR2 SQIVND (reference sequence). The V and J ends lost 5 bases and 8 bases respectively, with 15 bases between them. The CDR3 loop spans 14 amino acids. The chain's CDR3 is CASSPRGSQGELFF. The CDR3 DNA follows: TGTGCCAGTAGTCCAAGAGGGAGTCAAGGGGAGCTGTTTTTT.